This is a list of T cell receptor beta chains from one sample in a study of identical twins. One entry per CDR3 protein results from TCRdb running MiXCR on the 5' RACE reads. Among hundreds of thousands of distinct CDR3 sequences listed, about 8.3% were seen once. The data also belong to a second study, concerning yellow fever vaccine responses in identical twins.

Material for sequencing was memory (CD45RO+) T cells sorted from blood. Receptor source: a woman aged 18-35 years in good health. Each CDR3 is given with its conserved first and last residue. Fields, in order: V gene, clone size, J gene, CDR3 length, D gene, CDR3 protein, CDR3 DNA. D genes are given only for firm matches. Not all rows give a size; the values are once, few, many and, for expanded clones, a class.

v_call: TRBV10-3
clone_size: few
j_call: TRBJ2-1
cdr3_length: 13
d_call: .
cdr3_aa: CAISERVLHEQFF
cdr3_nt: TGTGCCATCAGTGAGAGAGTCTTACATGAGCAGTTCTTC

v_call: TRBV28
clone_size: few
j_call: TRBJ1-2
cdr3_length: 13
d_call: .
cdr3_aa: CASSLRVHYGYTF
cdr3_nt: TGTGCCAGCAGTTTAAGAGTGCACTATGGCTACACCTTC

v_call: TRBV20-1
clone_size: many
j_call: TRBJ2-3
cdr3_length: 10
d_call: .
cdr3_aa: CRAGGDTQYF
cdr3_nt: TGCAGGGCCGGCGGAGATACGCAGTATTTT

v_call: TRBV5-6
clone_size: .
j_call: TRBJ1-6
cdr3_length: 14
d_call: .
cdr3_aa: CASSPGLAGSPLHF
cdr3_nt: TGTGCCAGCAGCCCGGGACTCGCCGGTTCACCCCTCCACTTT

v_call: TRBV11-2
clone_size: .
j_call: TRBJ2-5
cdr3_length: 16
d_call: TRBD2
cdr3_aa: CASSFGGGRRQETQYF
cdr3_nt: TGTGCCAGCAGCTTTGGCGGGGGGCGGCGTCAGGAGACCCAGTACTTC

v_call: TRBV20-1
clone_size: many
j_call: TRBJ2-1
cdr3_length: 14
d_call: TRBD2
cdr3_aa: CSAGTSGRGNEQFF
cdr3_nt: TGCAGTGCCGGGACTAGCGGGAGGGGAAATGAGCAGTTCTTC

v_call: TRBV3-1
clone_size: many
j_call: TRBJ2-5
cdr3_length: 18
d_call: TRBD1
cdr3_aa: CASSPTASGTGRQETQYF
cdr3_nt: TGTGCCAGCAGCCCCACGGCCTCCGGGACAGGTAGACAAGAGACCCAGTACTTC

v_call: TRBV16
clone_size: many
j_call: TRBJ2-7
cdr3_length: 15
d_call: .
cdr3_aa: CASSQTSGSSYEQYF
cdr3_nt: TGTGCCAGCAGCCAAACCTCAGGGAGCTCCTACGAGCAGTACTTC

v_call: TRBV28
clone_size: .
j_call: TRBJ2-7
cdr3_length: 15
d_call: TRBD2
cdr3_aa: CASSPQTSGRYEQYF
cdr3_nt: TGTGCCAGCAGTCCCCAGACTAGCGGGAGGTACGAGCAGTACTTC

v_call: TRBV20-1
clone_size: medium-sized
j_call: TRBJ1-4
cdr3_length: 14
d_call: .
cdr3_aa: CSAKGGQQNEKLFF
cdr3_nt: TGCAGTGCCAAGGGGGGGCAGCAAAATGAAAAACTGTTTTTT

v_call: TRBV5-1
clone_size: .
j_call: TRBJ2-3
cdr3_length: 14
d_call: TRBD1
cdr3_aa: CASSLGTGADTQYF
cdr3_nt: TGCGCCAGCAGCTTAGGGACAGGGGCAGATACGCAGTATTTT

v_call: TRBV28
clone_size: many
j_call: TRBJ2-4
cdr3_length: 15
d_call: .
cdr3_aa: CASSSNRQSPDIQYF
cdr3_nt: TGTGCCAGCAGTTCTAACCGACAGAGTCCGGACATTCAGTACTTC

v_call: TRBV18
clone_size: .
j_call: TRBJ1-3
cdr3_length: 16
d_call: TRBD1
cdr3_aa: CASSPQGTGAGNTIYF
cdr3_nt: TGTGCCAGCTCACCACAAGGGACAGGGGCTGGAAACACCATATATTTT

v_call: TRBV10-3
clone_size: many
j_call: TRBJ1-2
cdr3_length: 13
d_call: .
cdr3_aa: CAISNREKHGYTF
cdr3_nt: TGTGCCATCAGTAACAGGGAGAAACATGGCTACACCTTC

v_call: TRBV28
clone_size: few
j_call: TRBJ1-2
cdr3_length: 12
d_call: .
cdr3_aa: CASSIPSGGYTF
cdr3_nt: TGTGCCAGCAGCATCCCATCCGGAGGCTACACCTTC

v_call: TRBV6-5
clone_size: few
j_call: TRBJ1-1
cdr3_length: 15
d_call: TRBD1
cdr3_aa: CASSYQGQGRTEAFF
cdr3_nt: TGTGCCAGCAGTTATCAAGGACAGGGGAGGACTGAAGCTTTCTTT

v_call: TRBV20-1
clone_size: .
j_call: TRBJ1-5
cdr3_length: 15
d_call: TRBD1
cdr3_aa: CSAKRTGPSNQPQHF
cdr3_nt: TGCAGTGCCAAACGGACAGGGCCTAGCAATCAGCCCCAGCATTTT

v_call: TRBV20-1
clone_size: .
j_call: TRBJ2-3
cdr3_length: 13
d_call: TRBD2
cdr3_aa: CSARVAGSDTQYF
cdr3_nt: TGCAGTGCTAGAGTAGCGGGGTCGGATACGCAGTATTTT

v_call: TRBV7-9
clone_size: .
j_call: TRBJ2-1
cdr3_length: 17
d_call: .
cdr3_aa: CASSLGGIDSPYNEQFF
cdr3_nt: TGTGCCAGCAGCTTAGGAGGAATTGACTCCCCCTACAATGAGCAGTTCTTC

v_call: TRBV7-6
clone_size: few
j_call: TRBJ2-5
cdr3_length: 13
d_call: TRBD2
cdr3_aa: CASSWREGETQYF
cdr3_nt: TGTGCCAGCAGCTGGAGGGAGGGAGAGACCCAGTACTTC

v_call: TRBV19
clone_size: many
j_call: TRBJ2-2
cdr3_length: 14
d_call: TRBD1
cdr3_aa: CASSGQANTGELFF
cdr3_nt: TGTGCCAGTAGCGGACAGGCGAACACCGGGGAGCTGTTTTTT

v_call: TRBV5-1
clone_size: .
j_call: TRBJ1-5
cdr3_length: 15
d_call: .
cdr3_aa: CASSPAGGAGQPQHF
cdr3_nt: TGCGCCAGCAGCCCAGCGGGAGGGGCTGGGCAGCCCCAGCATTTT

v_call: TRBV4-1
clone_size: few
j_call: TRBJ2-3
cdr3_length: 16
d_call: .
cdr3_aa: CASSQDKDFGGYTQYF
cdr3_nt: TGCGCCAGCAGCCAAGACAAGGACTTTGGCGGTTATACGCAGTATTTT

v_call: TRBV7-9
clone_size: few
j_call: TRBJ2-1
cdr3_length: 16
d_call: TRBD2
cdr3_aa: CASSSTGTSVDNEQFF
cdr3_nt: TGTGCCAGCAGCTCGACCGGGACTAGCGTCGACAATGAGCAGTTCTTC

v_call: TRBV6-5
clone_size: few
j_call: TRBJ2-3
cdr3_length: 15
d_call: .
cdr3_aa: CASSYSWGSTDTQYF
cdr3_nt: TGTGCCAGCAGTTACTCGTGGGGTAGCACAGATACGCAGTATTTT

v_call: TRBV20-1
clone_size: many
j_call: TRBJ1-2
cdr3_length: 15
d_call: .
cdr3_aa: CSAGQGSLFVDGYTF
cdr3_nt: TGCAGTGCTGGGCAGGGTTCCCTTTTCGTCGATGGCTACACCTTC

v_call: TRBV28
clone_size: few
j_call: TRBJ1-4
cdr3_length: 14
d_call: .
cdr3_aa: CASSKQALNEKLFF
cdr3_nt: TGTGCCAGCAGTAAACAGGCCCTTAATGAAAAACTGTTTTTT

v_call: TRBV4-2
clone_size: .
j_call: TRBJ2-7
cdr3_length: 17
d_call: TRBD1
cdr3_aa: CASSPWDRGLESHEQYF
cdr3_nt: TGTGCCAGCAGCCCGTGGGACAGGGGGCTTGAAAGCCACGAGCAGTACTTC

v_call: TRBV5-1
clone_size: .
j_call: TRBJ2-1
cdr3_length: 16
d_call: .
cdr3_aa: CASSALTRTADNEQFF
cdr3_nt: TGCGCCAGCAGCGCGTTAACCAGGACAGCGGACAATGAGCAGTTCTTC

v_call: TRBV6-1
clone_size: .
j_call: TRBJ1-6
cdr3_length: 14
d_call: TRBD1
cdr3_aa: CASRGTGAASPLHF
cdr3_nt: TGTGCCAGCAGGGGGACAGGGGCGGCTTCACCCCTCCACTTT

v_call: TRBV10-3
clone_size: .
j_call: TRBJ1-6
cdr3_length: 13
d_call: TRBD1
cdr3_aa: CASRTGIGSPLHF
cdr3_nt: TGTGCCTCAAGGACAGGGATCGGTTCACCCCTCCACTTT

v_call: TRBV25-1
clone_size: .
j_call: TRBJ1-5
cdr3_length: 14
d_call: .
cdr3_aa: CASSETDSNQPQHF
cdr3_nt: TGTGCCAGCAGTGAGACTGATAGCAATCAGCCCCAGCATTTT

v_call: TRBV18
clone_size: .
j_call: TRBJ2-3
cdr3_length: 12
d_call: TRBD1
cdr3_aa: CASSPGQGVLSF
cdr3_nt: TGTGCCAGCTCACCAGGACAGGGTGTGTTGAGTTTT

v_call: TRBV5-6
clone_size: few
j_call: TRBJ2-7
cdr3_length: 14
d_call: .
cdr3_aa: CASSLDGLAYEQYF
cdr3_nt: TGTGCCAGCAGCTTGGACGGACTGGCCTACGAGCAGTACTTC

v_call: TRBV2
clone_size: many
j_call: TRBJ1-6
cdr3_length: 15
d_call: .
cdr3_aa: CASSDIAQGASPLHF
cdr3_nt: TGTGCCAGCAGTGATATTGCACAGGGAGCTTCACCCCTCCACTTT

v_call: TRBV3-1
clone_size: many
j_call: TRBJ2-1
cdr3_length: 16
d_call: TRBD2
cdr3_aa: CASSYPLSGGAYEQFF
cdr3_nt: TGTGCCAGCAGCTACCCCTTGAGCGGGGGGGCCTATGAGCAGTTCTTC

v_call: TRBV7-9
clone_size: many
j_call: TRBJ2-1
cdr3_length: 12
d_call: .
cdr3_aa: CASSFQASEQFF
cdr3_nt: TGTGCCAGCAGCTTTCAAGCATCTGAGCAGTTCTTC

v_call: TRBV20-1
clone_size: .
j_call: TRBJ2-3
cdr3_length: 13
d_call: .
cdr3_aa: CSARDNNRDTQYF
cdr3_nt: TGCAGTGCTAGAGATAATAATAGAGATACGCAGTATTTT

v_call: TRBV21-1
clone_size: many
j_call: TRBJ2-2
cdr3_length: 18
d_call: .
cdr3_aa: CASSKGTSGRSYTGELFF
cdr3_nt: TGTGCCAGCAGCAAGGGGACTAGCGGGAGGTCGTACACCGGGGAGCTGTTTTTT

v_call: TRBV28
clone_size: many
j_call: TRBJ2-7
cdr3_length: 16
d_call: TRBD2
cdr3_aa: CASSPTRLAHSYEQYF
cdr3_nt: TGTGCCAGCAGTCCGACCAGACTAGCGCACTCCTACGAGCAGTACTTC